This T cell receptor beta chain was identified during a study of early T cells in non-severe SARS-CoV-2 infection. General study points: Matching against VDJdb likely underestimated virus-specific expansions, favoring anti-spike CD8.

Points on this clonotype: The antigen remains undetermined.

TCRdb itself ran the 5' RACE reads through MiXCR, one entry per CDR3 protein. Counted here are around 30,000 distinct CDR3 sequences, around 5.4% occurring once; the ten biggest clones make up roughly 6.5%. Germline CDR1 is MDHEN and CDR2 is SYDVKM. The V end lost 5 bases, the J end lost 2 bases, and 10 bases lay between the germline ends. The CDR3 consists of 14 residues. The chain joins TRBV28 to TRBJ1-3; D is undetermined. This receptor was identified in an adult who was a healthcare worker with PCR-confirmed SARS-CoV-2 infection or an uninfected control (not recorded which). The sample comprised whole blood. CDR3 DNA: TGTGCCAGCAGTCCCGAGGGTCCTGGAAACACCATATATTTT. It encodes CASSPEGPGNTIYF.